This is a list of T cell receptor beta chains from one sample in a study of CD8 T cells in Susac syndrome. TCRdb used MiXCR to reprocess the immunoSEQ multiplex PCR reads, holding one entry per CDR3 protein. The sample includes approximately 200,000 distinct CDR3 sequences, approximately 95% of them seen just once. The source material was CD4+ T cells from PBMCs. The receptor source for this set is a human donor with multiple sclerosis. Each CDR3 is given with its conserved first and last residue. D genes are given only for firm matches. Clone size appears in some rows only: once, few, many, or a class for an expanded clone.

J gene | D gene | clone size | V gene | CDR3 DNA | CDR3 protein
TRBJ2-3 | TRBD2 | - | TRBV3-1 | TGTGCCAGCAGCCATGGCCAGCGGGGGGGCATTCCAGATACGCAGTATTTT | CASSHGQRGGIPDTQYF
TRBJ2-4 | TRBD2 | - | TRBV4-2 | TGTGCCAGCAGCCAAGTTGCGGGACTAGGGGCCAAAAACATTCAGTACTTC | CASSQVAGLGAKNIQYF
TRBJ2-2 | - | - | TRBV3-1 | TGTGCCAGCAGCCAGTTTGACAGATACACCGGGGAGCTGTTTTTT | CASSQFDRYTGELFF
TRBJ1-2 | - | - | TRBV11-2 | TGTGCCAGCAGCTTAGGAGCTCGGCTAGACTATGGCTACACCTTC | CASSLGARLDYGYTF
TRBJ1-1 | - | - | TRBV20-1 | TGCAGTGCTATCCTCGGGTATATGAACACTGAAGCTTTCTTT | CSAILGYMNTEAFF
TRBJ1-2 | - | - | TRBV6-1 | TGTGCCAGCAGGGCAGGGACGCAGGGAGATGGCTACACCTTC | CASRAGTQGDGYTF
TRBJ1-5 | - | - | TRBV30 | TGTGCCTGGGGGGATGATGGCAATCAGCCCCAGCATTTT | CAWGDDGNQPQHF
TRBJ2-4 | TRBD2 | - | TRBV30 | TGTGCCTGGAGTAACGGGGGGGCCAAAAACATTCAGTACTTC | CAWSNGGAKNIQYF
TRBJ2-6 | - | - | TRBV4-1 | TGCGCCAGCAGCCGTACACCCGGGCTCCCAAGGGGGGCCAACGTCCTGACTTTC | CASSRTPGLPRGANVLTF
TRBJ2-7 | - | - | TRBV3-1 | TGTGCCAGCAGCCAAGGGCACTCCCTGGGCTACGAGCAGTACTTC | CASSQGHSLGYEQYF
TRBJ2-5 | - | - | TRBV30 | TGTGCCTGGAGTACTACATTTGAGACCCAGTACTTC | CAWSTTFETQYF
TRBJ1-2 | - | - | TRBV5-1 | TGCGCCAGCAGAGAGGGGAGGGTGAATGGCTACACCTTC | CASREGRVNGYTF
TRBJ2-3 | - | - | TRBV25-1 | TGTGCCAGCAGTGACGAGGGAGCCGGGGCCACAGATACGCAGTATTTT | CASSDEGAGATDTQYF
TRBJ2-3 | TRBD1 | - | TRBV6-5 | TGTGCCAGCAGTTACTCGGACAGGACCTTAGGCACAGATACGCAGTATTTT | CASSYSDRTLGTDTQYF
TRBJ1-5 | - | once | TRBV19 | TGTGCCAGTAGTTTGGGCCTTGGGAATCAGCCCCAGCATTTT | CASSLGLGNQPQHF
TRBJ1-2 | - | - | TRBV6-1 | TGTGCCAGCCGGACAGCCTTTAACTATGGCTACACCTTC | CASRTAFNYGYTF
TRBJ2-1 | TRBD2 | - | TRBV29-1 | TGCAGCCCGGGCTGGCTAGCGGGGGAGTTCTCCTACAATGAGCAGTTCTTC | CSPGWLAGEFSYNEQFF
TRBJ2-1 | TRBD1 | once | TRBV7-7 | TGTGCTAGCAGCTGGGACAGGGCGGCTGAGCAGTTCTTC | CASSWDRAAEQFF
TRBJ2-7 | - | - | TRBV20-1 | TGCAGTGCTAGCGCGGCAGCATACGAGCAGTACTTC | CSASAAAYEQYF
TRBJ1-5 | - | once | TRBV29-1 | TGCAGCGTTGCTGGAGGGGTGGAACAGCCCCAGCATTTT | CSVAGGVEQPQHF
TRBJ2-7 | - | - | TRBV20-1 | TGCAGTGCCCCGCCCGGGGGTAGCTACGAGCAGTACTTC | CSAPPGGSYEQYF
TRBJ1-5 | - | - | TRBV7-2 | TGTGCCAGCAGCCCCCGTTATAGCAATCAGCCCCAGCATTTT | CASSPRYSNQPQHF
TRBJ2-1 | TRBD2 | - | TRBV19 | TGTGCCAGTAGCCCTCGGGGGGGGCCCTCGGGAGATGAGCAGTTCTTC | CASSPRGGPSGDEQFF
TRBJ2-2 | - | - | TRBV7-9 | TGTGCCAGCAGCTCAACAGCCTGGAACACCGGGGAGCTGTTTTTT | CASSSTAWNTGELFF
TRBJ1-1 | - | - | TRBV20-1 | TGCAGTGCCCCAAATCGGGGGAGCATGAACACTGAAGCTTTCTTT | CSAPNRGSMNTEAFF
TRBJ1-6 | TRBD1 | few | TRBV12-3/TRBV12-4 | TGTGCCAGCCGGGCTGGGACAGCAAATTCACCCCTCCACTTT | CASRAGTANSPLHF
TRBJ1-5 | - | - | TRBV30 | TGTGCCTGGAATAAGGGTAGGAGCAATCAGCCCCAGCATTTT | CAWNKGRSNQPQHF
TRBJ1-1 | - | - | TRBV18 | TGTGCCAGTTCGATAAGGGCGTCCGATCCGGCTTTCTTT | CASSIRASDPAFF
TRBJ1-1 | TRBD1 | - | TRBV23-1 | TGCGCCAGCAGTCAATCCGGGACAGGGACTGAAGCTTTCTTT | CASSQSGTGTEAFF
TRBJ2-7 | - | - | TRBV20-1 | TGCAGTGCGCGGGACAAGCTATTCTACGAGCAGTACTTC | CSARDKLFYEQYF
TRBJ1-2 | - | - | TRBV20-1 | TGCAGTACGGTCGGACACGGCGGAAACTATGGCTACACCTTC | CSTVGHGGNYGYTF
TRBJ1-1 | - | once | TRBV3-1 | TGTGCCAGCAGCCGAGCCCCGGGGGGGAACACTGAAGCTTTCTTT | CASSRAPGGNTEAFF
TRBJ2-5 | - | - | TRBV30 | TGTGCCTGGAGAAACAGGGACCAAGAGACCCAGTACTTC | CAWRNRDQETQYF
TRBJ2-1 | TRBD1 | - | TRBV20-1 | TGCAGTGCTAGTAGCCGGACAGGGGCGAACCTCAATGAGCAGTTCTTC | CSASSRTGANLNEQFF
TRBJ1-2 | - | - | TRBV30 | TGTGCCTGGACCGCAGACAGGAACCTCAACTATGGCTACACCTTC | CAWTADRNLNYGYTF
TRBJ2-1 | TRBD2 | - | TRBV7-2 | TGTGCCAGCAGCTTAGAGTCTAGCGGGGGATATGAGCAGTTCTTC | CASSLESSGGYEQFF
TRBJ2-3 | - | - | TRBV20-1 | TGCAGTGCTAGTCTAGGGACACCGTCAACAAGCACAGATACGCAGTATTTT | CSASLGTPSTSTDTQYF
TRBJ2-7 | - | - | TRBV6-5 | TGTGCCAGCAGTTACGGGACGGGTACCTACGAGCAGTACTTC | CASSYGTGTYEQYF
TRBJ2-1 | TRBD2 | - | TRBV29-1 | TGCAGCGTTGGATCCCTAGCGGGGTACACTGAGCAGTTCTTC | CSVGSLAGYTEQFF
TRBJ2-3 | - | - | TRBV20-1 | TGCAGTGCTAATCGGCGGACCGCATCCGACCGCACAGATACGCAGTATTTT | CSANRRTASDRTDTQYF
TRBJ1-2 | - | - | TRBV15 | TGTGCCACCAGCCCAGAGTCTGGACTTTACAGCAGCTATGGCTACACCTTC | CATSPESGLYSSYGYTF
TRBJ2-3 | - | - | TRBV7-9 | TGTGCCAGCAGCCGGGCCTCAGGAGGAGATACGCAGTATTTT | CASSRASGGDTQYF
TRBJ1-1 | - | - | TRBV29-1 | TGCAGCGTTGAAGCCGCAAGGAACACTGAAGCTTTCTTT | CSVEAARNTEAFF
TRBJ1-2 | - | once | TRBV29-1 | TGCAGCATCCTCTTAGGGGACTATGGCTACACCTTC | CSILLGDYGYTF
TRBJ1-2 | TRBD1 | - | TRBV2 | TGTGCCAGCAGCCCGGACAGGACGACCTATGGCTACACCTTC | CASSPDRTTYGYTF
TRBJ2-3 | - | once | TRBV15 | TGTGCCACCAGCAGAGGCCCCGAGGCAGATACGCAGTATTTT | CATSRGPEADTQYF
TRBJ1-6 | - | - | TRBV12-3/TRBV12-4 | TGTGCCACCTCAAGACAGGATAATTCACCCCTCCACTTT | CATSRQDNSPLHF
TRBJ2-3 | - | - | TRBV6-5 | TGTGCCAGCAGTTACTCTCTCCCAGATACGCAGTATTTT | CASSYSLPDTQYF
TRBJ1-1 | - | - | TRBV29-1 | TGCAGCGTTGAACCCGGGAACACTGAAGCTTTCTTT | CSVEPGNTEAFF
TRBJ1-6 | - | - | TRBV9 | TGTGCCAGCAGCGTGAGGGACAAAAGCTCACCCCTCCACTTT | CASSVRDKSSPLHF
TRBJ1-6 | TRBD1 | - | TRBV29-1 | TGCAGCGTTGCCGGGACAGGGGTAAATTCACCCCTCCACTTT | CSVAGTGVNSPLHF
TRBJ1-2 | TRBD1 | - | TRBV15 | TGTGCCACTTCGCCCCGGGACAGGGCCTATGGCTACACCTTC | CATSPRDRAYGYTF
TRBJ1-2 | - | - | TRBV30 | TGTGCCTGGAAGACCGCCGTGGGCTACACCTTC | CAWKTAVGYTF
TRBJ2-3 | TRBD2 | - | TRBV10-3 | TGTGCCATTGCGACTAGCACCACAGATACGCAGTATTTT | CAIATSTTDTQYF
TRBJ1-2 | TRBD1 | - | TRBV7-9 | TGTGCCAGCAGCTCTCAGACAGGGGGCGCCAGCTATGGCTACACCTTC | CASSSQTGGASYGYTF
TRBJ2-3 | TRBD2 | - | TRBV20-1 | TGCAGTGCGCCGGCGACTAGCGGGAGCACAGATACGCAGTATTTT | CSAPATSGSTDTQYF
TRBJ1-1 | TRBD1 | - | TRBV10-3 | TGTGCCATCAGCGTCGCCCCGGGACAGAATTCGGAAGCTTTCTTT | CAISVAPGQNSEAFF
TRBJ2-4 | - | - | TRBV21-1 | TGTGCCAGCGGCCACCGGACTCACATTCAGTACTTC | CASGHRTHIQYF
TRBJ1-4 | TRBD1 | few | TRBV20-1 | TGCAGTGCTCCTGGGACAGGGGATGAAAAACTGTTTTTT | CSAPGTGDEKLFF